The entry below describes one TCR beta chain. This entry comes from a study of blood T cell repertoires in COVID-19. Study overall: From the United States, Italy and Spain came samples of acute and convalescent COVID-19. Sample material is recorded as cDNA or gDNA derived from T cells, B-cell-depleted T cells, or PBMCs.

The V end was cut by 2 bases, the J end by 3 bases, with 11 bases between. CDR1 and CDR2 from the germline V gene are KGHSH and LQKENI. The CDR3 sequence is 14 residues long. As originally analysed: Researchers report that nucleated cell counts were estimated from reference gene primer amplification. Clones were sequenced by immunoSEQ multiplex PCR, and TCRdb holds only the in-frame ones, with some missing. The V and J calls and clone size come from that table; D and trimming were worked out from the DNA. The sample has fewer than 300,000 clones; approximately 83% are singletons. The rearrangement joins TRBV18 to TRBJ2-7; tentative D call: TRBD1 (6 bases). The sequence was obtained from a woman aged 45-59 years who had recovered from COVID-19. The sequenced material came from peripheral blood. The chain's CDR3 is CASSPSGQYYEQYF. Written as DNA, the CDR3 is TGTGCCAGCTCACCATCGGGACAATACTACGAGCAGTACTTC.